A selection of T cell receptor beta chains follows, all from one sample in a study of blood T cell repertoires in COVID-19. The repertoire was sequenced with immunoSEQ multiplex PCR; TCRdb's copy has only in-frame clones and lacks some. The table has around 170,000 clones, about 86% seen once. Sequencing was done on a sample of peripheral blood. These receptors came from a man aged 25 to 45 with active or convalescent COVID-19. Each CDR3 is given with its conserved first and last residue. The D gene is left open where the match is weak. Not every row has a clone size; where given, it reads once, few, many or a size class.

abundance: once; d_gene: NA; v_gene: TRBV7-2; j_gene: TRBJ2-1; CDR3aa: CASSLDIQGEEQFF; CDR3nt: TGTGCCAGCAGCTTAGATATACAGGGTGAGGAGCAGTTCTTC
abundance: NA; d_gene: NA; v_gene: TRBV5-1; j_gene: TRBJ1-6; CDR3aa: CASSLDLLYNSPLHF; CDR3nt: TGCGCCAGCAGCTTGGATCTGTTGTATAATTCACCCCTCCACTTT
abundance: once; d_gene: TRBD1; v_gene: TRBV6-5; j_gene: TRBJ1-2; CDR3aa: CASSYSQGARYGYTF; CDR3nt: TGTGCCAGCAGTTACTCGCAGGGGGCGCGCTATGGCTACACCTTC
abundance: NA; d_gene: NA; v_gene: TRBV5-1; j_gene: TRBJ1-2; CDR3aa: CASSLDLMGLGGYGYTF; CDR3nt: TGCGCCAGCAGCTTGGACCTTATGGGGTTAGGGGGCTATGGCTACACCTTC
abundance: once; d_gene: TRBD1; v_gene: TRBV4-1; j_gene: TRBJ1-3; CDR3aa: CASSPTGTGGSGNTIYF; CDR3nt: TGCGCCAGCAGCCCCACCGGGACAGGGGGGTCCGGAAACACCATATATTTT
abundance: NA; d_gene: TRBD1; v_gene: TRBV2; j_gene: TRBJ1-5; CDR3aa: CASRRQGNQPQHF; CDR3nt: TGTGCCAGCAGGCGACAGGGAAATCAGCCCCAGCATTTT
abundance: NA; d_gene: NA; v_gene: TRBV7-9; j_gene: TRBJ1-3; CDR3aa: CASSPPPAGGNTIYF; CDR3nt: TGTGCCAGCAGCCCGCCGCCCGCAGGCGGAAACACCATATATTTT
abundance: NA; d_gene: TRBD1; v_gene: TRBV30; j_gene: TRBJ1-6; CDR3aa: CAWSVSQGLTYNSPLHF; CDR3nt: TGTGCCTGGAGTGTATCACAGGGGTTAACCTATAATTCACCCCTCCACTTT
abundance: NA; d_gene: TRBD1; v_gene: TRBV7-9; j_gene: TRBJ2-1; CDR3aa: CASSPPGQGYNEQFF; CDR3nt: TGTGCCAGCAGCCCCCCGGGACAGGGCTACAATGAGCAGTTCTTC
abundance: NA; d_gene: TRBD1; v_gene: TRBV15; j_gene: TRBJ1-4; CDR3aa: CATEGGRGREKLFF; CDR3nt: TGTGCCACTGAGGGGGGCAGGGGGCGCGAAAAACTGTTTTTT
abundance: NA; d_gene: NA; v_gene: TRBV24-1; j_gene: TRBJ1-2; CDR3aa: CATSDSSGKIGYTF; CDR3nt: TGTGCCACCAGTGATTCGTCGGGGAAGATCGGCTACACCTTC
abundance: NA; d_gene: NA; v_gene: TRBV5-1; j_gene: TRBJ1-1; CDR3aa: CASSGGRGERATEAFF; CDR3nt: TGCGCCAGCAGCGGGGGACGGGGGGAGAGGGCCACTGAAGCTTTCTTT
abundance: NA; d_gene: NA; v_gene: TRBV11-2; j_gene: TRBJ1-2; CDR3aa: CASSSRTGSFYGYTF; CDR3nt: TGTGCCAGCAGCTCGCGGACCGGGAGCTTCTATGGCTACACCTTC
abundance: NA; d_gene: TRBD2; v_gene: TRBV7-2; j_gene: TRBJ2-4; CDR3aa: CASSSGTINIQYF; CDR3nt: TGTGCCAGCAGCTCCGGGACTATAAACATTCAGTACTTC
abundance: NA; d_gene: NA; v_gene: TRBV24-1; j_gene: TRBJ1-5; CDR3aa: CATSADGGGQPQHF; CDR3nt: TGTGCCACCAGTGCCGACGGGGGGGGTCAGCCCCAGCATTTT
abundance: once; d_gene: TRBD2; v_gene: TRBV6-4; j_gene: TRBJ2-3; CDR3aa: CASSPLAGSTDTQYF; CDR3nt: TGTGCCAGCAGTCCTCTAGCGGGGTCCACAGATACGCAGTATTTT
abundance: NA; d_gene: NA; v_gene: TRBV3-1/TRBV3-2; j_gene: TRBJ1-1; CDR3aa: CASSQGQGGTEAFF; CDR3nt: TGTGCCAGCAGCCAAGGTCAAGGGGGAACTGAAGCTTTCTTT
abundance: once; d_gene: NA; v_gene: TRBV2; j_gene: TRBJ2-3; CDR3aa: CASRGLSTDTQYF; CDR3nt: TGTGCCAGCCGAGGCCTTAGCACAGATACGCAGTATTTT
abundance: NA; d_gene: TRBD2; v_gene: TRBV7-9; j_gene: TRBJ2-7; CDR3aa: CASSWGTSGSPSLSYEQYF; CDR3nt: TGTGCCAGCAGCTGGGGGACTAGCGGTTCCCCCTCCCTTTCCTACGAGCAGTACTTC
abundance: few; d_gene: TRBD2; v_gene: TRBV4-3; j_gene: TRBJ2-3; CDR3aa: CASSQGTSGAYTDTQYF; CDR3nt: TGCGCCAGCAGCCAAGGGACTAGCGGAGCCTACACAGATACGCAGTATTTT
abundance: NA; d_gene: NA; v_gene: TRBV20-1; j_gene: TRBJ2-7; CDR3aa: CSASPGSSSYEQYF; CDR3nt: TGCAGTGCTAGTCCAGGTTCGAGCTCCTACGAGCAGTACTTC
abundance: NA; d_gene: NA; v_gene: TRBV5-4; j_gene: TRBJ2-3; CDR3aa: CASSLGDNTDTQYF; CDR3nt: TGTGCCAGCAGCTTGGGGGACAACACAGATACGCAGTATTTT
abundance: once; d_gene: TRBD2; v_gene: TRBV11-3; j_gene: TRBJ2-3; CDR3aa: CASSETSGRGTQYF; CDR3nt: TGTGCCAGCAGCGAGACTAGCGGGAGAGGTACGCAGTATTTT
abundance: NA; d_gene: NA; v_gene: TRBV6-5; j_gene: TRBJ1-6; CDR3aa: CASMFGSKNSPLHF; CDR3nt: TGTGCCAGCATGTTTGGGAGTAAAAATTCACCCCTCCACTTT
abundance: NA; d_gene: NA; v_gene: TRBV6-6; j_gene: TRBJ2-5; CDR3aa: CASSYPQPRVQETQYF; CDR3nt: TGTGCCAGCAGTTACCCGCAGCCGCGGGTCCAAGAGACCCAGTACTTC
abundance: few; d_gene: TRBD2; v_gene: TRBV29-1; j_gene: TRBJ2-7; CDR3aa: CSVQARGGAYEQYF; CDR3nt: TGCAGCGTGCAGGCACGGGGGGGAGCCTACGAGCAGTACTTC
abundance: NA; d_gene: NA; v_gene: TRBV6-5; j_gene: TRBJ2-1; CDR3aa: CASRWVQGSDEQFF; CDR3nt: TGTGCCAGCAGATGGGTCCAGGGTAGTGATGAGCAGTTCTTC
abundance: NA; d_gene: NA; v_gene: TRBV7-9; j_gene: TRBJ2-1; CDR3aa: CASSFSQGYYNEQFF; CDR3nt: TGTGCCAGCAGCTTTAGTCAGGGTTATTACAATGAGCAGTTCTTC
abundance: NA; d_gene: NA; v_gene: TRBV7-6; j_gene: TRBJ1-5; CDR3aa: CASSPSSRGQPQHF; CDR3nt: TGTGCCAGCAGCCCAAGTTCACGGGGTCAGCCCCAGCATTTT
abundance: NA; d_gene: NA; v_gene: TRBV7-3; j_gene: TRBJ1-2; CDR3aa: CASSLMGGNPYGYTF; CDR3nt: TGTGCCAGCAGCTTAATGGGAGGAAACCCGTATGGCTACACCTTC
abundance: NA; d_gene: TRBD2; v_gene: TRBV3-1/TRBV3-2; j_gene: TRBJ2-3; CDR3aa: CASSKRGGTDTQYF; CDR3nt: TGTGCCAGCAGTAAGCGGGGGGGCACAGATACGCAGTATTTT
abundance: NA; d_gene: TRBD2; v_gene: TRBV7-2; j_gene: TRBJ2-1; CDR3aa: CASSLVGGSHNEQFF; CDR3nt: TGTGCCAGCAGCCTTGTTGGCGGGAGTCATAATGAGCAGTTCTTC
abundance: NA; d_gene: TRBD2; v_gene: TRBV6-5; j_gene: TRBJ2-3; CDR3aa: CASSRGLAGEDTQYF; CDR3nt: TGTGCCAGCAGTCGGGGACTAGCGGGAGAAGATACGCAGTATTTT
abundance: NA; d_gene: TRBD1; v_gene: TRBV6-5; j_gene: TRBJ1-5; CDR3aa: CASSYGQGGPQHF; CDR3nt: TGTGCCAGCAGTTACGGGCAGGGGGGGCCCCAGCATTTT
abundance: NA; d_gene: NA; v_gene: TRBV24-1; j_gene: TRBJ1-5; CDR3aa: CATSESRDTLVTQHF; CDR3nt: TGTGCCACCAGTGAGTCTCGGGACACCTTGGTGACCCAGCATTTT
abundance: NA; d_gene: TRBD1; v_gene: TRBV6-5; j_gene: TRBJ1-5; CDR3aa: CASSLNRGANQPQHF; CDR3nt: TGTGCCAGCAGTCTTAACAGGGGCGCCAATCAGCCCCAGCATTTT
abundance: NA; d_gene: NA; v_gene: TRBV5-4; j_gene: TRBJ1-3; CDR3aa: CASSNQGSSGNTIYF; CDR3nt: TGTGCCAGCAGCAACCAGGGCAGCTCTGGAAACACCATATATTTT
abundance: once; d_gene: NA; v_gene: TRBV7-2; j_gene: TRBJ2-3; CDR3aa: CASSLAGTSTDTQYF; CDR3nt: TGTGCCAGCAGCTTAGCGGGGACTAGCACAGATACGCAGTATTTT
abundance: NA; d_gene: NA; v_gene: TRBV21-1; j_gene: TRBJ1-5; CDR3aa: CASSKPPGGNQPQHF; CDR3nt: TGTGCCAGCAGCAAACCTCCCGGGGGGAATCAGCCCCAGCATTTT
abundance: NA; d_gene: NA; v_gene: TRBV15; j_gene: TRBJ1-3; CDR3aa: CATRGASGNTIYF; CDR3nt: TGTGCCACCCGGGGGGCGTCCGGAAACACCATATATTTT
abundance: NA; d_gene: NA; v_gene: TRBV27; j_gene: TRBJ2-3; CDR3aa: CASSLEAGLSDTQYF; CDR3nt: TGTGCCAGCAGTTTAGAGGCGGGATTGTCAGATACGCAGTATTTT